These 5 T cell receptor beta chains share one sample of origin, sequenced in a study of a mutant IDH1 vaccine in newly diagnosed glioma. Assay: immunoSEQ multiplex PCR; the TCRdb copy retains only in-frame clones and omits some. The sample holds about 50,000 clones, more than 80% seen once. Time point reported: baseline, week 1 (first vaccination visit). Treatment indicated: pre-vaccination baseline after standard-of-care therapy. Source: PBMCs, taken from a glioma patient treated with radiotherapy, temozolomide or both. These receptors all come from a man aged 35-49 years with glioma.

This rearrangement joins TRBV7-3 to TRBJ2-3; D remains unclear. V lost 5 bases to trimming and J lost 5 bases, with 11 bases between them. CDR1 SGHTA and CDR2 FQGTGA come from the germline V gene. The CDR3 has 13 amino acids. CDR3 in DNA: TGTGCCAGCAGCCCCCAGCCACTAGATACGCAGTATTTT. This translates into CASSPQPLDTQYF.

The rearrangement joins TRBV7-7 to TRBJ2-5, with D unresolved. Trimming removed 5 bases at V and 2 bases at J, with 9 bases between. This CDR3 spans 13 amino acids. The germline gives CDR1 SSHAT, CDR2 FNYEAQ (reference sequence). CDR3: CASSPHPQETQYF. The CDR3 coding sequence is TGTGCCAGCAGCCCCCACCCTCAAGAGACCCAGTACTTC.

This clone was seen more than once but under ten times. V is TRBV6-1 and J is TRBJ1-5; D remains unclear. The V gene lost 0 bases and the J gene lost 9 bases, with 18 bases spanning the gap. This CDR3 region has 16 residues. CDR1 is MNHNS and CDR2 is SASEGT in the germline V gene. The DNA for the CDR3 is TGTGCCAGCAGTGAAGCACAATTTGTGACAATCAGGCCCCAGCATTTT. It encodes CASSEAQFVTIRPQHF.

The V and J genes are TRBV5-1 and TRBJ2-7; D possibly corresponds to TRBD2 (5 bases). V shed 6 bases and J shed 5 bases, with 21 bases lying between them. The germline CDR1 and CDR2 sequences are SGHRS and YFSETQ. The CDR3 runs to 15 residues. The CDR3 region has the DNA TGCGCCAGCAAAAATTCCGGGATCGATCTTGACGAGCAGTACTTC. Residues: CASKNSGIDLDEQYF.

This chain joins TRBV6-1 and TRBJ1-5; D gene unclear. CDR1 is MNHNS, CDR2 SASEGT, per germline. The CDR3 loop spans 14 amino acids. V was pared by 4 bases and J by 5 bases, with 12 bases between. The CDR3 loop reads CASSVWTEDQPQHF. DNA for the CDR3: TGTGCCAGCAGTGTGTGGACCGAGGATCAGCCCCAGCATTTT.